Listed below are T cell receptor beta chains from one sample, sequenced in a study of blood T cell repertoires in COVID-19. The data were produced by immunoSEQ multiplex PCR, yet TCRdb's version contains in-frame clones alone and is incomplete. The sample consists of roughly 200,000 clones, 85% of them appearing once. Source material: PBMCs or T cells enriched from blood (not recorded which). These receptors all stem from a man between 40 and 49 years old who had recovered from COVID-19. CDR3s include the opening cysteine and the closing phenylalanine or tryptophan. The order of the fields is clone size, CDR3 length, D gene, V gene, J gene, CDR3 DNA, CDR3 protein. A D gene is named only where the DNA matches it firmly. Clone size is given for some rows only: seen once, a few or many times, or a class if the clone is expanded.

>.|13|.|TRBV18|TRBJ2-5
TGTGCCAGCTCAATCAGGGTAGAAGAGACCCAGTACTTC
CASSIRVEETQYF
>.|14|TRBD1|TRBV28|TRBJ1-5
TGTGCCAGCAGTTCCACAGGGGGAATGCAGCCCCAGCATTTT
CASSSTGGMQPQHF
>.|14|.|TRBV18|TRBJ2-7
TGTGCCAGCTCACCACGACCAGGGTTGAACGAGCAGTACTTC
CASSPRPGLNEQYF
>.|15|.|TRBV4-3|TRBJ2-1
TGCGCCAGCAGCCAAGAGGGAGAGACTAACAATGAGCAGTTCTTC
CASSQEGETNNEQFF
>.|14|.|TRBV13|TRBJ2-7
TGTGCCAGCAGCTTCCAGGGGGGCAACTACGAGCAGTACTTC
CASSFQGGNYEQYF
>.|16|TRBD1|TRBV29-1|TRBJ2-1
TGCAGCGTTGAAGATTTCGGACAGGGGAGTTACAATGAGCAGTTCTTC
CSVEDFGQGSYNEQFF
>.|12|.|TRBV15|TRBJ1-2
TGTGCCACCGGAAAGGGAGACTATGGCTACACCTTC
CATGKGDYGYTF
>.|14|TRBD2|TRBV2|TRBJ2-4
TGTGCCAGCCAATTGACTAGCGGCCAAAACATTCAGTACTTC
CASQLTSGQNIQYF
>.|15|TRBD1|TRBV5-1|TRBJ2-2
TGCGCCAGCAGCTTGGGCCCAGGGGGCACCGGGGAGCTGTTTTTT
CASSLGPGGTGELFF
>.|16|TRBD1|TRBV27|TRBJ2-5
TGTGCCAGCAGTTTAGGCCCCCAGGGGGTGATTGAGACCCAGTACTTC
CASSLGPQGVIETQYF
>.|13|.|TRBV6-4|TRBJ2-7
TGTGCCAGCAGTGTTGGGTGGAGCTACGAGCAGTACTTC
CASSVGWSYEQYF
>.|11|.|TRBV12-5|TRBJ2-7
TGTGCTAGTGGTTTGGGGTGGAGTTTAGACTTC
CASGLGWSLDF
>.|13|.|TRBV5-1|TRBJ2-7
TGCGCCAGCAGCTCGGACTACTCCTACGAGCAGTACTTC
CASSSDYSYEQYF
>once|14|TRBD1|TRBV6-5|TRBJ1-1
TGTGCCAGCAGCTACTCGGCAGGGGGGACTGAAGCTTTCTTT
CASSYSAGGTEAFF
>.|13|.|TRBV19|TRBJ1-6
TGTGCCAGTAGTCCTGGGACAATCCCACCCCTCCACTTT
CASSPGTIPPLHF
>.|13|.|TRBV23-1|TRBJ1-2
TGCGCCAGCAGTCAATCGGGAGGGGATGGCTACACCTTC
CASSQSGGDGYTF
>.|15|TRBD1|TRBV11-2|TRBJ1-3
TGTGCCAGCAGCTTACGACAGGGGGCTCAAAACACCATATATTTT
CASSLRQGAQNTIYF
>.|13|.|TRBV10-1|TRBJ1-1
TGCGCCAGCAGTGAGGACAGTCGCCTTGAAGCTTTCTTT
CASSEDSRLEAFF
>.|14|TRBD1|TRBV2|TRBJ1-1
TGTGCCAGCAGGGGGGACAGAAGTTCCACTGAAGCTTTCTTT
CASRGDRSSTEAFF
>.|15|TRBD2|TRBV6-5|TRBJ2-1
TGTGCCAGCAGTTCCGAGGTAGCGGGATACAATGAGCAGTTCTTC
CASSSEVAGYNEQFF
>.|15|TRBD2|TRBV28|TRBJ2-1
TGTGCCAGCACCACTTCGGGTAGCGGGAACAATGAGCAGTTCTTC
CASTTSGSGNNEQFF
>once|14|.|TRBV11-2|TRBJ1-1
TGTGCCAGCAGCCGAGACCCCGGGAGCACTGAAGCTTTCTTT
CASSRDPGSTEAFF
>.|15|.|TRBV4-1|TRBJ1-4
TGCGCCAGCAGAAACCCGGGATTAACTAATGAAAAACTGTTTTTT
CASRNPGLTNEKLFF
>.|12|.|TRBV29-1|TRBJ1-2
TGCAGCGTTGAATCAACTTATTATGGCTACACCTTC
CSVESTYYGYTF
>.|15|.|TRBV9|TRBJ2-1
TGTGCCAGCAGCGTAGCGGACTTAAGCCACAATGAGCAGTTCTTC
CASSVADLSHNEQFF
>few|13|.|TRBV28|TRBJ1-1
TGTGCCAGCAGTTTTTCGGGGGGATCAGGAGCTTTCTTT
CASSFSGGSGAFF
>.|12|.|TRBV14|TRBJ2-4
TGTGCCAGCAGCTCCGACAGGAACATTCAGTACTTC
CASSSDRNIQYF
>.|18|.|TRBV7-8|TRBJ2-6
TGTGCCAGCAGCTCGCCCAGGGGCTGGAGGTCTGGGGCCAACGTCCTGACTTTC
CASSSPRGWRSGANVLTF
>.|16|TRBD1|TRBV2|TRBJ1-6
TGTGCCAGCAGTGGAGGCGGACAGGGTTGGAATTCACCCCTCCACTTT
CASSGGGQGWNSPLHF
>few|14|TRBD1|TRBV30|TRBJ1-4
TGTGCCTGGAGACAGGGGTGGGCTAATGAAAAACTGTTTTTT
CAWRQGWANEKLFF
>once|13|.|TRBV15|TRBJ2-3
TGTGCCACCAGCAGCGGTAGGGGAGATACGCAGTATTTT
CATSSGRGDTQYF
>few|16|.|TRBV2|TRBJ1-5
TGTGCCAGCAGTGAAGCGGGTAGGGTAGGGGATCAGCCCCAGCATTTT
CASSEAGRVGDQPQHF
>.|15|TRBD1|TRBV18|TRBJ1-1
TGTGCCAGCTCACTTGGACAGGCCAAGAACACTGAAGCTTTCTTT
CASSLGQAKNTEAFF
>.|15|TRBD1|TRBV18|TRBJ2-1
TGTGCCAGCTCACCGAGGGGACAGCGAGACAATGAGCAGTTCTTC
CASSPRGQRDNEQFF
>.|13|.|TRBV19|TRBJ2-1
TGTGCCAGTAAAGGGGCTCAGGCATATGAGCAGTTCTTC
CASKGAQAYEQFF
>few|18|.|TRBV4-1|TRBJ2-2
TGCGCCAGCAGCCAAAGGGAAACAGGGAGTTGGGACACCGGGGAGCTGTTTTTT
CASSQRETGSWDTGELFF
>.|16|.|TRBV7-3|TRBJ2-1
TGTGCCAGCAGCTCTTACCTCGCGCCCTCCTACAATGAGCAGTTCTTC
CASSSYLAPSYNEQFF
>.|11|.|TRBV6-5|TRBJ2-7
TGTGCCAGCACGGGGTCCTACGAGCAGTACTTC
CASTGSYEQYF
>once|14|TRBD1|TRBV7-9|TRBJ1-2
TGTGCCAGCAGCTCGGACAGGGGGCTAGGAGGCTACACCTTC
CASSSDRGLGGYTF
>.|14|.|TRBV4-1|TRBJ1-2
TGCGCCAGCAGCCAAGGGACAGAGACCTCTGGCTACACCTTC
CASSQGTETSGYTF
>.|15|TRBD1|TRBV2|TRBJ1-4
TGTGCCAGCAGTGACCCGACAGGGGCTAATGAAAAACTGTTTTTT
CASSDPTGANEKLFF
>.|11|.|TRBV20-1|TRBJ1-2
TGCAGTGCTAGAGATTCTAGGCGCTACACCTTC
CSARDSRRYTF
>.|16|.|TRBV5-6|TRBJ2-3
TGTGCCAGCAGCTTGTTGCCCCGGACAGTCACAGATACGCAGTATTTT
CASSLLPRTVTDTQYF